Detailed here is one T cell receptor beta chain. The data stem from a study of blood T cell repertoires in COVID-19. Study context: The cDNA or gDNA used as material had been derived from T cells, B-cell-depleted T cells, or PBMCs.

Per germline, CDR1 SGHNT and CDR2 YYREEE (reference sequence). This CDR3 contains 15 residues. J gave up 7 bases and V 0 bases, and 6 bases lay outside the gene matches. The table came from immunoSEQ multiplex PCR; TCRdb's copy has only in-frame clones and leaves some out. Of about 210,000 clones in the sample, 88% were seen once. The chain carries TRBV5-4 and TRBJ2-2; TRBD1 matches 7 bases. The sequenced sample consisted of peripheral blood. The TCR sequence derives from a man aged 18 to 35 with active or convalescent COVID-19. The CDR3 loop reads CASSLEGGQYGELFF. CDR3 bases: TGTGCCAGCAGCTTGGAAGGGGGCCAGTACGGGGAGCTGTTTTTT.